This T cell receptor beta chain came from a study of CD8 T cells in ankylosing spondylitis. Study conclusions and caveats: A motif in TCR beta, a set of about 8 highly homologous variants, appeared characteristic of ankylosing spondylitis blood. The disease-linked clones had a CD8+ phenotype and low blood frequencies.

Trimming pared 4 bases from V and 6 bases from J, leaving 13 bases between. Germline-derived CDR1 and CDR2 are MGHRA and YSYEKL. CDR3 size: 13 residues. A quantitative 5'-RACE method, one with molecular barcodes, was used to make TCR beta libraries. TCRdb itself ran the 5' RACE reads through MiXCR, one entry per CDR3 protein. The sample records approximately 140,000 distinct CDR3 sequences, about a sixth being singletons. This clonotype was seen a few times. Its cognate antigen is unknown. The source of this sequence is a male donor with ankylosing spondylitis. The sequenced sample consisted of blood, either unsorted or a sorted T cell fraction (not recorded which). V gene TRBV4-1 combines with J gene TRBJ2-7, with D possibly being TRBD2 (5 bases). The CDR3 is CASSRVAGLEQYF. CDR3 DNA sequence: TGCGCCAGCAGCCGCGTCGCGGGCCTCGAGCAGTACTTC.